This paragraph reports one T cell receptor (beta chain). Antigen specificity is unknown. The sample belongs to a study of T cell repertoires in ileal Crohn's disease. The data were produced by immunoSEQ multiplex PCR, yet TCRdb's version contains in-frame clones alone and is incomplete. Among 15,000 to 20,000 clones listed, just over 70% were seen once. Overall study results and limits: Sorted CD8 T cells held more high-frequency clones than CD4. Every patient over 26.8% clonality showed endoscopic recurrence. Compared with non-smokers, active smokers at surgery showed more clonal expansions.

V lost 0 bases, J lost 5 bases, and 7 bases lay in between. In germline, CDR1 is SGHAT, CDR2 FQNNGV. This CDR3 has 13 residues. Sequences were obtained from ileal tissue. The clonotype comes from an adult with Crohn's disease. The chain uses TRBV11-2 and TRBJ1-1; D is uncertain. CDR3 amino acids: CASSLELRTEAFF. The CDR3 bases are TGTGCCAGCAGCTTAGAGCTGCGAACTGAAGCTTTCTTT. Using reference TRBV11-2 and TRBJ1-1 for the parts outside the CDR3, the full variable domain is EAGVAQSPRYKIIEKRQSVAFWCNPISGHATLYWYQQILGQGPKLLIQFQNNGVVDDSQLPKDRFSAERLKGVDSTLKIQPAKLEDSAVYLCASSLELRTEAFFGQGTRLTVV.